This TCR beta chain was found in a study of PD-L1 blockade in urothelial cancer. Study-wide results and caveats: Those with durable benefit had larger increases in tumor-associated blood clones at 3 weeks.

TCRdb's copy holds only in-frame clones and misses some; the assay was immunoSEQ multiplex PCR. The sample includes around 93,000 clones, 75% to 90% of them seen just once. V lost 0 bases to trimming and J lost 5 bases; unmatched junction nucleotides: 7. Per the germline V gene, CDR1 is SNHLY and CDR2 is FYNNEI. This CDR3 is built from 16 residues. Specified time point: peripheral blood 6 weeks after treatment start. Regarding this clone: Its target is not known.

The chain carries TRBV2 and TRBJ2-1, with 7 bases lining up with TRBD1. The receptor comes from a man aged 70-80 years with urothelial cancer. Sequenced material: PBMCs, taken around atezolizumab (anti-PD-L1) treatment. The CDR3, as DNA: TGTGCCAGCAGTGAAGCGATGGGACAGAGAGACAATGAGCAGTTCTTC. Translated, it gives CASSEAMGQRDNEQFF.